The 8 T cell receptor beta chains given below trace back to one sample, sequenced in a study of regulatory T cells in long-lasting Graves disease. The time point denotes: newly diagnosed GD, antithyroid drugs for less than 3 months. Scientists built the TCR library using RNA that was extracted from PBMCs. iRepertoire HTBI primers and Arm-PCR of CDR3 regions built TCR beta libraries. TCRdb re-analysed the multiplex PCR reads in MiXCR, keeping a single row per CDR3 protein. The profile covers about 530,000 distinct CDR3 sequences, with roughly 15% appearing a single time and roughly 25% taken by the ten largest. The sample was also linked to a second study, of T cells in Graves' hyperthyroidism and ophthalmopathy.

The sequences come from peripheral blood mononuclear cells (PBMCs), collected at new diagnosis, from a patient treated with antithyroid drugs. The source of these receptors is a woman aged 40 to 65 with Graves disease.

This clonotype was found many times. The chain's CDR3 is CASRVSGTGTEAFF. The CDR3 DNA sequence: TGTGCCAGCAGAGTGTCCGGGACAGGCACTGAAGCTTTCTTT. The J gene is TRBJ1-1, the V gene TRBV12-3 or TRBV12-4, with 8 positions matching TRBD1. CDR3 length: 14 residues. V lost 6 bases to trimming and J lost 4 bases; unmatched junction nucleotides: 7.

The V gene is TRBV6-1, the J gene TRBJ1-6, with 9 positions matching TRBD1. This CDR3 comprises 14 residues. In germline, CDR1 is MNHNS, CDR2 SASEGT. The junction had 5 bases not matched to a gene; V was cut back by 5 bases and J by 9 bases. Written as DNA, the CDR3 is TGTGCCAGCAGTCGGACAGGGGTTAGTTCACCCCTCCACTTT. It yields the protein CASSRTGVSSPLHF.

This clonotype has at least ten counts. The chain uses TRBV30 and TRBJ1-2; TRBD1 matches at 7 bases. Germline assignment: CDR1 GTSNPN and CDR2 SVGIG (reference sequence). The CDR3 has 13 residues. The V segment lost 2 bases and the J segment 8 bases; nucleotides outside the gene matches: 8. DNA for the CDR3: TGTGCCTGGAGTACCAGGACAGGAGGCGGCTACACCTTC. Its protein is CAWSTRTGGGYTF.

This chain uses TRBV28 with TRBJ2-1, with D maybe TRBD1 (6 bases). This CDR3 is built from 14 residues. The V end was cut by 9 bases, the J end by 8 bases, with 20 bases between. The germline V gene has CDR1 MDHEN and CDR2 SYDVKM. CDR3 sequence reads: CASRNRVSRYEQFF. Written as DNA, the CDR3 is TGTGCCAGTAGAAACAGGGTTAGCCGTTATGAGCAGTTCTTC. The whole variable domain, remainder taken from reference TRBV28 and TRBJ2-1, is DVKVTQSSRYLVKRTGEKVFLECVQDMDHENMFWYRQDPGLGLRLIYFSYDVKMKEKGDIPEGYSVSREKKERFSLILESASTNQTSMYLCASRNRVSRYEQFFGPGTRLTVL.

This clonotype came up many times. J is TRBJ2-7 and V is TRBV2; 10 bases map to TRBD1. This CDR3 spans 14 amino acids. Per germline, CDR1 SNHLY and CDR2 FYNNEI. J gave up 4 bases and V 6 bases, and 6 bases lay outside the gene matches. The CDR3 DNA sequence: TGTGCCAGCAGCACCGGGACAGGGGATTACGAGCAGTACTTC. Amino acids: CASSTGTGDYEQYF.

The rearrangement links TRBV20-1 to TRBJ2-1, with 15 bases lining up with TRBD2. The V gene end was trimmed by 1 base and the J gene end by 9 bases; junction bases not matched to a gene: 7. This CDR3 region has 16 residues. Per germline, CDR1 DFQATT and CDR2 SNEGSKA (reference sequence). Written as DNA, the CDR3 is TGCAGTGCTAGAGGGGGGACTAGCGGGGGGCTCCGTGAGCAGTTCTTC. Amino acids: CSARGGTSGGLREQFF.

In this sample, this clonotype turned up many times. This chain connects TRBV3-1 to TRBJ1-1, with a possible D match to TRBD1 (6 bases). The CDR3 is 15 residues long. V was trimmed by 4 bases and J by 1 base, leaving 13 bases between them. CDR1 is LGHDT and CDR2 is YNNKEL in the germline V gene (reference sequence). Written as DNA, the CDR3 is TGTGCCAGCAGCCGAGGGGACACAAAGAACACTGAAGCTTTCTTT. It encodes CASSRGDTKNTEAFF. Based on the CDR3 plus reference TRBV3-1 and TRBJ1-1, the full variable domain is DTAVSQTPKYLVTQMGNDKSIKCEQNLGHDTMYWYKQDSKKFLKIMFSYNNKELIINETVPNRFSPKSPDKAHLNLHINSLELGDSAVYFCASSRGDTKNTEAFFGQGTRLTVV.

This CDR3 reads CASSCTGHNYEQYF. CDR3 nucleotide sequence: TGTGCCAGCAGTTGCACGGGACACAACTACGAGCAGTACTTC. The chain joins TRBV6-2 or TRBV6-3 to TRBJ2-7, with D maybe TRBD1 (6 bases). Germline CDR1 and CDR2: MNHEY and SVGEGT. Trimming left V 4 bases short and J 3 bases short, with 13 bases between. The CDR3 covers 14 residues.